This T cell receptor (beta chain) was recorded in a study of technical replicates of blood from a handful of donors. The method was immunoSEQ multiplex PCR; TCRdb's version includes in-frame clones alone and lacks a portion of them. The sample has some 99,000 clones; 95% are singletons. This CDR3 contains 14 residues. V was clipped by 5 bases and J by 14 bases, with 20 bases between them. The germline V gene encodes CDR1 SGHRS and CDR2 YFSETQ. This sequence joins TRBV5-1 and TRBJ1-6; D gene ambiguous. The receptor's source is a human donor in good health. The sample comprised T cells isolated from PBMCs. CDR3: CASRPNSPSGSLHF. Here the CDR3 DNA reads TGCGCCAGCAGGCCCAACAGCCCGTCTGGGTCCCTCCACTTT.